The 18 T cell receptor beta chains below all came from one sample that was sequenced in a study of T cell clusters in autoimmune cytopenias. TRB was amplified by touch-down multiplex PCR, primer pools A and B combined. Each CDR3 protein gets one entry in TCRdb, which reprocessed the multiplex PCR reads and gives no DNA. The sample table includes 15,000 or so distinct CDR3 sequences. TRB amplification used around 0.25 ug of peripheral blood genomic DNA. Source material: peripheral blood. Receptors originate from a human donor with an autoimmune cytopenia or autoimmune hepatitis (not recorded which).

The chain employs TRBV6-1 and TRBJ2-3; lacking DNA, the TRBD2 call made by TCRdb goes unchecked. Germline V CDR1 and CDR2: MNHNS, SASEGT. The CDR3 extends over 18 amino acids. The CDR3: CATTARTSGSTSTDTQYF.

The rearrangement uses TRBV5-5 and TRBJ2-7; TCRdb's D call, TRBD2, is unchecked because there is no DNA. Germline CDR1 SGHKS, CDR2 YYEKEE (reference sequence). The CDR3 consists of 14 residues. CDR3: CASNIGGRAYEQYF.

The gene calls are TRBV18 and TRBJ2-1; with no DNA, the TCRdb D assignment of TRBD1 cannot be verified. This CDR3 comprises 13 residues. The V gene's germline CDR1 is KGHSH and CDR2 LQKENI. The CDR3 loop reads CASSDSGYNEQFF.

The V call is TRBV10-2, the J call TRBJ2-3; TCRdb calls TRBD2, which cannot be checked without DNA. The CDR3 totals 14 residues. Germline V gene data show CDR1 as WSHSY and CDR2 as SAAADI. The CDR3 here is CASRTSGAADTQYF.

The chain combines TRBV6-5 with TRBJ1-2. CDR3 size: 14 residues. Germline V gene sequence: CDR1 MNHEY, CDR2 SVGAGI. CDR3 loop: CASSSPTAVYGYTF.

The CDR3 spells CASSIGGRVNQPQHF. The chain employs TRBV19 and TRBJ1-5; the TRBD1 assignment by TCRdb is unverifiable without DNA. This CDR3 contains 15 residues. CDR1 is LNHDA, CDR2 SQIVND, per germline (reference sequence).

V gene TRBV7-6 combines with J gene TRBJ2-2. CDR3 length: 15 residues. Germline assignment: CDR1 SGHVS and CDR2 FNYEAQ. This CDR3 reads CASSPDNPNTGELFF.

This clonotype registers medium-sized by frequency. The rearrangement links TRBV19 to TRBJ2-5; TCRdb outputs TRBD2, but without DNA this stays unchecked. In germline, CDR1 is LNHDA, CDR2 SQIVND (reference sequence). This CDR3 has 14 amino acids. This chain's CDR3 is CASSPGLAGKTQYF. Filled out from reference TRBV19 and TRBJ2-5, the complete variable domain reads DGGITQSPKYLFRKEGQNVTLSCEQNLNHDAMYWYRQDPGQGLRLIYYSQIVNDFQKGDIAEGYSVSREKKESFPLTVTSAQKNPTAFYLCASSPGLAGKTQYFGPGTRLLVL.

The rearrangement links TRBV11-2 to TRBJ2-3. The CDR3 consists of 15 residues. Germline V gene lookup returns CDR1 SGHAT and CDR2 FQNNGV. CDR3 in amino acids: CASSPYSGKADTQYF.

The chain recombines TRBV30 with TRBJ1-1; the TCRdb D gene call, TRBD1, has no DNA to confirm it. The CDR3 consists of 13 residues. From germline, CDR1 is GTSNPN and CDR2 SVGIG (reference sequence). The CDR3 spells CAWSRQENTEAFF.

CDR3 amino acids: CASSMGQGDVGYTF. The chain combines TRBV18 with TRBJ1-2; the TRBD1 assignment by TCRdb is unverifiable without DNA. The CDR3 loop spans 14 amino acids. Germline CDR1 and CDR2: KGHSH and LQKENI. The whole variable domain, remainder taken from reference TRBV18 and TRBJ1-2, is NAGVMQNPRHLVRRRGQEARLRCSPMKGHSHVYWYRQLPEEGLKFMVYLQKENIIDESGMPKERFSAEFPKEGPSILRIQQVVRGDSAAYFCASSMGQGDVGYTFGSGTRLTVV.

This rearrangement joins TRBV29-1 to TRBJ1-2; TCRdb proposes TRBD1, but this gene call is untestable without DNA. This CDR3 contains 12 residues. The germline V gene has CDR1 SQVTM and CDR2 ANQGSEA. The CDR3 spells CSASGTVYGYTF.

The V call is TRBV18, the J call TRBJ2-2; TCRdb lists TRBD1, though no DNA is available to test this call. The germline V gene has CDR1 KGHSH and CDR2 LQKENI. The CDR3 has 14 residues. The chain's CDR3 is CASSPGAVTGELFF.

The CDR3 reads CASSSGGPSNEQFF. This sequence joins TRBV7-2 and TRBJ2-1; TCRdb designates TRBD2, a call that cannot be tested without DNA. The CDR3 is 14 amino acids. Germline values: CDR1 SGHTA, CDR2 FQGNSA.

The V and J genes are TRBV30 and TRBJ1-1. The germline CDR1 and CDR2 sequences are GTSNPN and SVGIG (reference sequence). This CDR3 is built from 14 residues. CDR3 region: CAWSWKGGGSEAFF.

CDR3 in amino acids: CSARRHMNTEAFF. V and J are TRBV20-1 and TRBJ1-1. Germline-derived CDR1 and CDR2 are DFQATT and SNEGSKA (reference sequence). The CDR3 has 13 residues.

This sequence joins TRBV19 and TRBJ2-1; the TCRdb D gene call, TRBD2, has no DNA to confirm it. The CDR3 covers 16 residues. From germline, CDR1 is LNHDA and CDR2 SQIVND (reference sequence). CDR3 residues: CASSSHSGGRGNEQFF.

V usage is TRBV5-1 and J usage is TRBJ2-1; TCRdb indicates TRBD2, and absent DNA this call remains unverified. CDR1 is SGHRS and CDR2 is YFSETQ in the germline V gene. The CDR3 consists of 15 residues. The CDR3 reads CASSLDGTSDIEQFF.